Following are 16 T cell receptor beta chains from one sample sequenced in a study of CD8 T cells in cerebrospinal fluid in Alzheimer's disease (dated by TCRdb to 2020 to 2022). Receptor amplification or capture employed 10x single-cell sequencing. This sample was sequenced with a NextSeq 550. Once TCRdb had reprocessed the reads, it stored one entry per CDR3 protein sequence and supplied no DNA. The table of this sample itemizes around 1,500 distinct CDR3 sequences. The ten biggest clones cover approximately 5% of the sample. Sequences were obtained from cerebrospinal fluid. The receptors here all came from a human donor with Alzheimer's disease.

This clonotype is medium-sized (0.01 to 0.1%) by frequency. The CDR3 is CASSPGLTEAFF. This chain joins TRBV19 and TRBJ1-1. The CDR3 is made up of 12 amino acids. CDR1 is LNHDA and CDR2 is SQIVND in the germline V gene (reference sequence).

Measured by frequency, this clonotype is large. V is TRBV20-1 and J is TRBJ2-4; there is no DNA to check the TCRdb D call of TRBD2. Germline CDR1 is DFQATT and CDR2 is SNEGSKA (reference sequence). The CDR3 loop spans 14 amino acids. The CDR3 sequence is CSARVLAGVNIQYF.

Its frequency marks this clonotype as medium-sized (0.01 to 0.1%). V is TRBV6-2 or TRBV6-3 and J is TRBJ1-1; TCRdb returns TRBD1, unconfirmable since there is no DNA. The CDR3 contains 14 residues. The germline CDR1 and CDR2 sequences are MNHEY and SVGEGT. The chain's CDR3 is CASSVDRLNTEAFF.

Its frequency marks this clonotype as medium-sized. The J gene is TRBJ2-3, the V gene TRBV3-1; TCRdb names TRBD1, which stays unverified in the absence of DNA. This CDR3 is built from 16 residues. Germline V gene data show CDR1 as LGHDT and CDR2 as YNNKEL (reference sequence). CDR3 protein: CASSPPWGGGTDTQYF.

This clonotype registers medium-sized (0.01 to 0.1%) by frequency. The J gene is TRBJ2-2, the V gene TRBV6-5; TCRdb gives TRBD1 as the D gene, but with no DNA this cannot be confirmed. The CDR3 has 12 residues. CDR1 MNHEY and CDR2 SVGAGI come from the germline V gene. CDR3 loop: CASSYGGRALFF.

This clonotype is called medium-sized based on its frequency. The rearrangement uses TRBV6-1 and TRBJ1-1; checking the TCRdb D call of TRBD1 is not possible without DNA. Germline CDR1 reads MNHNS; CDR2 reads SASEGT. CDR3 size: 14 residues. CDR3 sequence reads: CASTLYGGDTEAFF.

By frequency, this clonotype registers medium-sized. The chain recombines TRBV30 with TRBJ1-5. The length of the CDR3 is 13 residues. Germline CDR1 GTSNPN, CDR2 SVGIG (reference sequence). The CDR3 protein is CAWSGGSNQPQHF.

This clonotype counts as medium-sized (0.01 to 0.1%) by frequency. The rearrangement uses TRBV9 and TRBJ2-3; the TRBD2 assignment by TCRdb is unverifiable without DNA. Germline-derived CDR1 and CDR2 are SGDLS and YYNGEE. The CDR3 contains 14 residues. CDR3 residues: CASSASGKLDTQYF.

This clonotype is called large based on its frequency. The CDR3 sequence is CASSLAEGEKLFF. The gene calls are TRBV7-2 and TRBJ1-4. Germline CDR1 SGHTA, CDR2 FQGNSA. The CDR3 spans 13 residues. Combining the CDR3 with reference TRBV7-2 and TRBJ1-4 gives the whole variable domain GAGVSQSPSNKVTEKGKDVELRCDPISGHTALYWYRQSLGQGLEFLIYFQGNSAPDKSGLPSDRFSAERTGGSVSTLTIQRTQQEDSAVYLCASSLAEGEKLFFGSGTQLSVL.

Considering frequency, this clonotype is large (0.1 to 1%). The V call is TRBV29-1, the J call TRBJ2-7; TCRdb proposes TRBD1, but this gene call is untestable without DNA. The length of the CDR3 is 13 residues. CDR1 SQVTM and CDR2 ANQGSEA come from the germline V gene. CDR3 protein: CSALTGNSYEQYF.

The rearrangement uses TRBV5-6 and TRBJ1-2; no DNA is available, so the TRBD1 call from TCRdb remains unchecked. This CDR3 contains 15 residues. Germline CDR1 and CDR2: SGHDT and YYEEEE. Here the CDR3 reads CASSLGTVPNYGYTF.

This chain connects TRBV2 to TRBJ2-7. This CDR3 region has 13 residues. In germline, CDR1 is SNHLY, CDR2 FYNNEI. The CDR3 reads CASSSRLANEQYF.

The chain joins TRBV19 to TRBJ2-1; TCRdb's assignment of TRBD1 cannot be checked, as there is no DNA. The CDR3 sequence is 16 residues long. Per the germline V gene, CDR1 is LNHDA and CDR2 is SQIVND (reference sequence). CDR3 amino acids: CASSIRGFRGVNEQFF.

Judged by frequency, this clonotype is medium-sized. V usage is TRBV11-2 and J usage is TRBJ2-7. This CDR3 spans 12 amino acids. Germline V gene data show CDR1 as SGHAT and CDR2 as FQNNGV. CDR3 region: CASSLGRHEQYF.

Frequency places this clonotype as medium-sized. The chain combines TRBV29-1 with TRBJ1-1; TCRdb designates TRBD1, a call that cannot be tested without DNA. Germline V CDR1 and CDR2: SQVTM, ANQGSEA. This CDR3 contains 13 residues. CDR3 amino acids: CSARTGTNTEAFF.

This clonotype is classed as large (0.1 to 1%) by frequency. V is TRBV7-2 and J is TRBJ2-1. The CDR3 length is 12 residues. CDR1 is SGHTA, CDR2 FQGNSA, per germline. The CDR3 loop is CASSFSYNEQFF. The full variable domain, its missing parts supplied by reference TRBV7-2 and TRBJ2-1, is GAGVSQSPSNKVTEKGKDVELRCDPISGHTALYWYRQSLGQGLEFLIYFQGNSAPDKSGLPSDRFSAERTGGSVSTLTIQRTQQEDSAVYLCASSFSYNEQFFGPGTRLTVL.